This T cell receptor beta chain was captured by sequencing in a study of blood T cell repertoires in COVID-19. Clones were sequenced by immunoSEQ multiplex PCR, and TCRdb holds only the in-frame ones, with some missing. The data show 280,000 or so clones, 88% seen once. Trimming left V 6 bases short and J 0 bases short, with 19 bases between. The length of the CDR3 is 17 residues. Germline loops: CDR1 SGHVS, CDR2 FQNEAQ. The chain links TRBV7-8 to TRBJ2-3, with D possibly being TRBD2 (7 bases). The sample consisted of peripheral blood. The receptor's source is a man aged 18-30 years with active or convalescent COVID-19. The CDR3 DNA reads TGTGCCAGCAGTCAGAGGGGGGCGGGGGCGAGCACAGATACGCAGTATTTT. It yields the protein CASSQRGAGASTDTQYF. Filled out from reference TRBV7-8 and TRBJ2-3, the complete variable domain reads GAGVSQSPRYKVAKRGQDVALRCDPISGHVSLFWYQQALGQGPEFLTYFQNEAQLDKSGLPSDRFFAERPEGSVSTLKIQRTQQEDSAVYLCASSQRGAGASTDTQYFGPGTRLTVL.